Listed here are 32 T cell receptor beta chains from one sample, sequenced in a study of shared clonotypes between healthy human individuals. TCRdb's copy holds only in-frame clones and misses some; the assay was immunoSEQ multiplex PCR. This table holds some 2.3 million clones, over 90% found once. Sequencing was performed on naive CD4+ T cells from PBMCs. The subset was: CD45RA+ positively selected. These receptors were collected from a young man in good health. Some clones in this sample may be carry-over from other donors' samples.

A remark on this clone: In the same sample, other DNA sequences code for this CDR3. The chain carries TRBV2 and TRBJ2-7, with TRBD1 matching 8 bases. The V and J ends lost 6 bases and 2 bases, in that order; junction bases with no gene match: 9. From germline, CDR1 is SNHLY and CDR2 FYNNEI. This CDR3 is built from 15 residues. In nucleotides, the CDR3 is TGTGCCAGCAGCGGAGGGACAGGAGGCCCCTACGAGCAGTACTTC. It codes for CASSGGTGGPYEQYF.

The J gene is TRBJ2-3, the V gene TRBV14; 8 bases agree with TRBD1. This CDR3 contains 14 residues. CDR1 is SGHDN and CDR2 is FVKESK in the germline V gene. V lost 4 bases to trimming and J lost 4 bases; unmatched junction nucleotides: 4. The CDR3 DNA sequence: TGTGCCAGCAGCCTTACACAGGGGGCAGATACGCAGTATTTT. Translation gives CASSLTQGADTQYF.

The chain has TRBV19 and TRBJ2-1; no definite D call. The CDR3 has 12 amino acids. Germline V gene sequence: CDR1 LNHDA, CDR2 SQIVND (reference sequence). Trimming shortened V by 10 bases and J by 4 bases, and 11 bases separated the two germline ends. In DNA form, the CDR3 reads TGTGCCAAAATCACCCTGTACAATGAGCAGTTCTTC. It encodes CAKITLYNEQFF.

This clone showed up just once. The chain links TRBV5-5 to TRBJ1-5; D is unclear. Trimming pared 0 bases from V and 0 bases from J, leaving 7 bases between. The CDR3 covers 15 residues. CDR1 and CDR2 from the germline V gene are SGHKS and YYEKEE (reference sequence). The CDR3 sequence: CASSLGFYSNQPQHF. In DNA form, the CDR3 reads TGTGCCAGCAGCTTGGGGTTTTATAGCAATCAGCCCCAGCATTTT.

The chain has TRBV11-2 and TRBJ2-7; no clear D. Germline CDR1 SGHAT, CDR2 FQNNGV. The V and J ends lost 4 bases and 0 bases respectively, with 13 bases between them. This CDR3 spans 15 amino acids. DNA for the CDR3: TGTGCCAGCAGCTCCGTTAGGCGGAACTCCTACGAGCAGTACTTC. Encoded protein: CASSSVRRNSYEQYF. The variable domain in full, completed from reference TRBV11-2 and TRBJ2-7, reads EAGVAQSPRYKIIEKRQSVAFWCNPISGHATLYWYQQILGQGPKLLIQFQNNGVVDDSQLPKDRFSAERLKGVDSTLKIQPAKLEDSAVYLCASSSVRRNSYEQYFGPGTRLTVT.

This chain links TRBV5-1 with TRBJ2-2; D possibly corresponds to TRBD1 (6 bases). Trimming left V 4 bases short and J 5 bases short, with 12 bases between. Germline CDR1 is SGHRS and CDR2 is YFSETQ. This CDR3 region has 14 residues. The chain's CDR3 is CASSPDRRTGELFF. The DNA for the CDR3 is TGCGCCAGCAGCCCGGACAGAAGGACCGGGGAGCTGTTTTTT.

The genes are TRBV7-9 and TRBJ1-3; D is ambiguous. In germline, CDR1 is SEHNR, CDR2 FQNEAQ (reference sequence). Between the trimmed V and J ends, which lost 5 bases and 4 bases, there was a span of 9 bases. This CDR3 region has 13 residues. The CDR3 coding sequence is TGTGCCAGCAGCCCCCCGTCCGGAAACACCATATATTTT. Translated, it gives CASSPPSGNTIYF.

This chain uses TRBV2 with TRBJ2-3; TRBD2 matches 14 bases. The CDR3 is 16 residues long. The germline CDR1 and CDR2 sequences are SNHLY and FYNNEI. Unmatched junction bases numbered 9, after V lost 4 bases and J lost 9 bases. CDR3 amino acids: CASSGGTSGSRGTQYF. The CDR3 DNA sequence: TGTGCCAGCAGTGGCGGGACTAGCGGGAGCAGGGGAACGCAGTATTTT.

The table lists this clone with a count of one. The chain links TRBV4-1 to TRBJ1-2; D perhaps matches TRBD1 (6 bases). Trimming removed 4 bases from V and 1 base from J, with 13 bases in between. Germline loops: CDR1 MGHRA, CDR2 YSYEKL. CDR3 size: 15 residues. Here the CDR3 DNA reads TGCGCCAGCAGCCGACAACAGGGAGATAACTATGGCTACACCTTC. It translates to CASSRQQGDNYGYTF.

As concerns this clone: One end of the junction is discordant with germline, which a read error may explain. This chain links TRBV4-1 with TRBJ2-5, with unresolved D. CDR1 and CDR2 (germline): MGHRA, YSYEKL. CDR3 length: 12 amino acids. The DNA for the CDR3 is TGCGCCAGCAGCCAAGGAGTGGGTAGAGCCGACTTC. This encodes CASSQGVGRADF.

The J gene is TRBJ2-7, the V gene TRBV5-8; D gene uncertain. CDR1 and CDR2 (germline): SGHTS, YDEGEE. The CDR3 extends over 15 amino acids. V was clipped by 0 bases and J by 6 bases, with 16 bases between them. The CDR3 spells CASSLVRVLTGEQYF. The CDR3, as DNA: TGTGCCAGCAGCTTGGTCCGGGTTCTTACCGGCGAGCAGTACTTC.

V is TRBV7-9 and J is TRBJ2-2; the D gene is possibly TRBD2 (6 bases). The CDR3 runs to 16 residues. The V end lost 5 bases, the J end lost 0 bases, and 13 bases lay between the germline ends. Germline V CDR1 and CDR2: SEHNR, FQNEAQ (reference sequence). The CDR3 here is CASSGRRDSNTGELFF. CDR3 DNA: TGTGCCAGCAGCGGGCGCAGGGACTCGAACACCGGGGAGCTGTTTTTT.

This chain joins TRBV30 and TRBJ2-1; D ambiguous. The CDR3 runs to 13 residues. Germline-derived CDR1 and CDR2 are GTSNPN and SVGIG (reference sequence). V lost 3 bases and J 4 bases, leaving 10 bases between the germline ends. CDR3 sequence: CAWRVDRYNEQFF. CDR3 sequence (DNA): TGTGCCTGGAGAGTAGACCGTTACAATGAGCAGTTCTTC.

The chain joins TRBV5-1 to TRBJ2-1; TRBD2 might be the D (6 bases). The CDR3 runs to 14 residues. Germline V gene lookup returns CDR1 SGHRS and CDR2 YFSETQ. V dropped 4 bases and J dropped 10 bases, with 18 bases sitting between them. CDR3 residues: CASSPASSSGEQFF. The CDR3 bases are TGCGCCAGCAGCCCTGCCAGCTCCAGCGGGGAGCAGTTCTTC.

This rearrangement joins TRBV21-1 to TRBJ2-7. TRBV21-1 corresponds to a pseudogene. The CDR3 sequence is 10 residues long. The CDR3 loop is CASRPHEQYF. Here the CDR3 DNA reads TGTGCCAGCAGACCCCACGAGCAGTACTTC.

The chain carries TRBV28 and TRBJ2-7; 9 bases map to TRBD1. CDR3 length: 15 amino acids. CDR1 is MDHEN and CDR2 is SYDVKM in the germline V gene. V shed 5 bases, J shed 4 bases, and the junction held 9 bases outside the gene matches. CDR3: CASSLQGALQYEQYF. The CDR3 nucleotides read TGTGCCAGCAGTCTACAGGGGGCTTTACAGTACGAGCAGTACTTC.

V usage is TRBV5-1 and J usage is TRBJ2-7; D gene ambiguous. V shed 5 bases and J shed 5 bases, with 14 bases lying between them. CDR1 SGHRS and CDR2 YFSETQ come from the germline V gene. There are 13 residues in the CDR3. DNA for the CDR3: TGCGCCAGCAGATCTGGCGGTGACGACGAGCAGTACTTC. Protein sequence: CASRSGGDDEQYF.

The chain joins TRBV5-1 to TRBJ2-2; D gene ambiguous. The CDR3 totals 15 residues. V lost 3 bases, J lost 5 bases, and 14 bases lay in between. CDR1 is SGHRS and CDR2 is YFSETQ in the germline V gene. CDR3 region: CASSYGQPRTGELFF. The DNA of the CDR3 is TGCGCCAGCAGCTACGGGCAGCCCCGGACCGGGGAGCTGTTTTTT.

This clone was detected only once. In DNA form, the CDR3 reads TGTGCCAGCACCACTAGCGGGACCTTCTACGAGCAGTACTTC. It encodes CASTTSGTFYEQYF. V gene TRBV6-1 combines with J gene TRBJ2-7, with 10 bases lining up with TRBD2. J was trimmed by 3 bases and V by 7 bases; bases with no gene match: 6. The CDR3 totals 14 residues. Germline CDR1 MNHNS, CDR2 SASEGT.

This sequence joins TRBV5-1 and TRBJ1-1; D gene unclear. The germline V gene encodes CDR1 SGHRS and CDR2 YFSETQ. The CDR3 totals 16 residues. The V end lost 5 bases, the J end lost 1 base, and 18 bases lay between the germline ends. For the CDR3, the DNA is TGCGCCAGCAGGCACGAAGGAGGCAGTCCGAACACTGAAGCTTTCTTT. Its translation is CASRHEGGSPNTEAFF. The whole variable domain, filled in from reference TRBV5-1 and TRBJ1-1, reads KAGVTQTPRYLIKTRGQQVTLSCSPISGHRSVSWYQQTPGQGLQFLFEYFSETQRNKGNFPGRFSGRQFSNSRSEMNVSTLELGDSALYLCASRHEGGSPNTEAFFGQGTRLTVV.

This sequence joins TRBV9 and TRBJ2-1; D unresolved. CDR1 and CDR2 from the germline V gene are SGDLS and YYNGEE. V gave up 2 bases and J gave up 10 bases, with 22 bases separating them. The CDR3 is 16 amino acids. Here the CDR3 DNA reads TGTGCCAGCAGCGTGAGCTGGACGGCTAATTTGGGGGAGCAGTTCTTC. This encodes CASSVSWTANLGEQFF. Full variable domain (missing parts from reference TRBV9 and TRBJ2-1): DSGVTQTPKHLITATGQRVTLRCSPRSGDLSVYWYQQSLDQGLQFLIQYYNGEERAKGNILERFSAQQFPDLHSELNLSSLELGDSALYFCASSVSWTANLGEQFFGPGTRLTVL.

The chain carries TRBV19 and TRBJ2-2; D is ambiguous. Germline V lookup: CDR1 LNHDA, CDR2 SQIVND (reference sequence). V shed 3 bases and J shed 6 bases, with 11 bases lying between them. The length of the CDR3 is 14 residues. The DNA of the CDR3 is TGTGCCAGTAGTATTTCTAGAATATCCGGGGAGCTGTTTTTT. Protein sequence: CASSISRISGELFF.

The V call is TRBV19, the J call TRBJ1-2; D might be TRBD1 (6 bases). The CDR3 contains 13 residues. CDR1 LNHDA and CDR2 SQIVND come from the germline V gene (reference sequence). The V end was cut by 5 bases, the J end by 5 bases, with 12 bases between. Written as DNA, the CDR3 is TGTGCCAGTAGTCGGACAGCTTTATATGGCTACACCTTC. Translated, it gives CASSRTALYGYTF. Full variable domain (remainder filled in from reference TRBV19 and TRBJ1-2): DGGITQSPKYLFRKEGQNVTLSCEQNLNHDAMYWYRQDPGQGLRLIYYSQIVNDFQKGDIAEGYSVSREKKESFPLTVTSAQKNPTAFYLCASSRTALYGYTFGSGTRLTVV.

This clone was observed once. The sample carries other DNA sequences with the same CDR3. This chain joins TRBV5-4 and TRBJ1-2; D may be TRBD1 (6 bases). Germline-derived CDR1 and CDR2 are SGHNT and YYREEE (reference sequence). V shed 1 base and J shed 4 bases, with 8 bases lying between them. The CDR3 totals 13 residues. The CDR3 DNA is TGTGCCAGCAGCTTGCGGGGGGCCTATGGCTACACCTTC. It is translated as CASSLRGAYGYTF.

The CDR3 nucleotides are TGTGCCAGCAGTTTATCAGTGAACACCGGGGAGCTGTTTTTT. Protein product: CASSLSVNTGELFF. This rearrangement joins TRBV27 to TRBJ2-2; D unresolved. From germline, CDR1 is MNHEY and CDR2 SMNVEV (reference sequence). This CDR3 region has 14 residues. V was trimmed by 0 bases and J by 1 base, leaving 3 bases between them.

V gene TRBV7-2 combines with J gene TRBJ2-3; 7 bases align to TRBD2. The CDR3 extends over 16 amino acids. Germline trimming cut 5 bases from V and 4 bases from J; bases unmatched to any gene: 12. The germline CDR1 and CDR2 sequences are SGHTA and FQGNSA. The CDR3 nucleotides are TGTGCCAGCAGCCCCCGGCGGCGGGAGTCGGCAGATACGCAGTATTTT. This translates into CASSPRRRESADTQYF.

This clone has at least ten counts. The chain carries TRBV13 and TRBJ1-2, with TRBD1 matching 7 bases. Germline CDR1 and CDR2: PRHDT and FYEKMQ (reference sequence). V lost 6 bases and J lost 7; bases outside the gene matches: 8. There are 13 residues in the CDR3. CDR3 sequence (DNA): TGTGCCAGCAGTCAAAGGGGGCGGGGTGGCTACACCTTC. Translating gives CASSQRGRGGYTF.

The chain joins TRBV29-1 to TRBJ2-3; 10 bases fit TRBD2. J gave up 2 bases and V 1 base, and 9 bases lay outside the gene matches. The CDR3 runs 17 residues. Germline V gives CDR1 SQVTM, CDR2 ANQGSEA. CDR3 protein: CSVEGGGLAGVTDTQYF. The CDR3, as DNA: TGCAGCGTTGAAGGTGGAGGGCTAGCGGGAGTCACAGATACGCAGTATTTT.

The chain is built from TRBV5-4 and TRBJ2-6; no definite D call. Trimming stripped 1 base from V and 0 bases from J, with 11 bases between. CDR1 SGHNT and CDR2 YYREEE come from the germline V gene (reference sequence). The CDR3 consists of 17 residues. The CDR3 spells CASSLQVRPSGANVLTF. CDR3 bases: TGTGCCAGCAGCTTGCAGGTTCGTCCCTCTGGGGCCAACGTCCTGACTTTC.

This sequence joins TRBV6-1 and TRBJ1-1; D is unclear. V lost 2 bases and J lost 4, with 8 bases in between. CDR3 length: 13 residues. CDR1 is MNHNS, CDR2 SASEGT, per germline. CDR3 protein: CASSEISGTEAFF. The CDR3 coding sequence is TGTGCCAGCAGTGAAATATCCGGCACTGAAGCTTTCTTT.

The V and J genes are TRBV10-3 and TRBJ2-1, with TRBD2 matching over 11 bases. Germline V lookup: CDR1 ENHRY, CDR2 SYGVKD. Trimming removed 2 bases from V and 0 bases from J; junction bases left unmatched: 9. The CDR3 extends over 19 amino acids. The CDR3 DNA reads TGTGCCATCAGTGAGGGGACTAGCGGCCCCCTGGACTCCTACAATGAGCAGTTCTTC. Its translation is CAISEGTSGPLDSYNEQFF.

The chain recombines TRBV11-1 with TRBJ2-5, with D possibly called TRBD1 or TRBD2 (5 bases each). CDR3 length: 14 residues. V gave up 6 bases and J gave up 7 bases, with 18 bases separating them. The V gene's germline CDR1 is SGHAT and CDR2 FQDESV (reference sequence). CDR3: CASSLVRDGGTQYF. Written as DNA, the CDR3 is TGTGCCAGCAGTTTGGTTCGGGACGGCGGGACCCAGTACTTC.